This TCR beta chain comes out of a study of blood T cells in healthy people across ages. Study-wide findings and caveats: Per million T cells, TCR beta diversity dropped about linearly as age rose.

CDR1 SQVTM and CDR2 ANQGSEA come from the germline V gene. V was cut by 3 bases and J by 3 bases, with 6 bases left in between. CDR3 size: 12 residues. A sample-barcoded 5' primer and a J-beta primer mix were used in a second PCR of about 7 to 11 cycles. TCRdb recomputed calls from the 5' RACE reads with MiXCR, one row per CDR3 protein. The sample records around 800,000 distinct CDR3 sequences, approximately 24% being singletons. Remarks on this clonotype: Its antigen is not known.

These data were also filed under a second study, of T cells of mothers and their children. That paper states: Thymic selection, a shaping force on TCR recombination output, acts similarly in related and unrelated pairs.

The source is a boy between 10 and 17 years old in good health. The sequenced sample was blood. This rearrangement joins TRBV29-1 to TRBJ2-1; the D call may be TRBD1 or TRBD2 (5 bases each). CDR3 sequence: CSVEGRYNEQFF. The CDR3 DNA is TGCAGCGTTGAGGGACGCTACAATGAGCAGTTCTTC.